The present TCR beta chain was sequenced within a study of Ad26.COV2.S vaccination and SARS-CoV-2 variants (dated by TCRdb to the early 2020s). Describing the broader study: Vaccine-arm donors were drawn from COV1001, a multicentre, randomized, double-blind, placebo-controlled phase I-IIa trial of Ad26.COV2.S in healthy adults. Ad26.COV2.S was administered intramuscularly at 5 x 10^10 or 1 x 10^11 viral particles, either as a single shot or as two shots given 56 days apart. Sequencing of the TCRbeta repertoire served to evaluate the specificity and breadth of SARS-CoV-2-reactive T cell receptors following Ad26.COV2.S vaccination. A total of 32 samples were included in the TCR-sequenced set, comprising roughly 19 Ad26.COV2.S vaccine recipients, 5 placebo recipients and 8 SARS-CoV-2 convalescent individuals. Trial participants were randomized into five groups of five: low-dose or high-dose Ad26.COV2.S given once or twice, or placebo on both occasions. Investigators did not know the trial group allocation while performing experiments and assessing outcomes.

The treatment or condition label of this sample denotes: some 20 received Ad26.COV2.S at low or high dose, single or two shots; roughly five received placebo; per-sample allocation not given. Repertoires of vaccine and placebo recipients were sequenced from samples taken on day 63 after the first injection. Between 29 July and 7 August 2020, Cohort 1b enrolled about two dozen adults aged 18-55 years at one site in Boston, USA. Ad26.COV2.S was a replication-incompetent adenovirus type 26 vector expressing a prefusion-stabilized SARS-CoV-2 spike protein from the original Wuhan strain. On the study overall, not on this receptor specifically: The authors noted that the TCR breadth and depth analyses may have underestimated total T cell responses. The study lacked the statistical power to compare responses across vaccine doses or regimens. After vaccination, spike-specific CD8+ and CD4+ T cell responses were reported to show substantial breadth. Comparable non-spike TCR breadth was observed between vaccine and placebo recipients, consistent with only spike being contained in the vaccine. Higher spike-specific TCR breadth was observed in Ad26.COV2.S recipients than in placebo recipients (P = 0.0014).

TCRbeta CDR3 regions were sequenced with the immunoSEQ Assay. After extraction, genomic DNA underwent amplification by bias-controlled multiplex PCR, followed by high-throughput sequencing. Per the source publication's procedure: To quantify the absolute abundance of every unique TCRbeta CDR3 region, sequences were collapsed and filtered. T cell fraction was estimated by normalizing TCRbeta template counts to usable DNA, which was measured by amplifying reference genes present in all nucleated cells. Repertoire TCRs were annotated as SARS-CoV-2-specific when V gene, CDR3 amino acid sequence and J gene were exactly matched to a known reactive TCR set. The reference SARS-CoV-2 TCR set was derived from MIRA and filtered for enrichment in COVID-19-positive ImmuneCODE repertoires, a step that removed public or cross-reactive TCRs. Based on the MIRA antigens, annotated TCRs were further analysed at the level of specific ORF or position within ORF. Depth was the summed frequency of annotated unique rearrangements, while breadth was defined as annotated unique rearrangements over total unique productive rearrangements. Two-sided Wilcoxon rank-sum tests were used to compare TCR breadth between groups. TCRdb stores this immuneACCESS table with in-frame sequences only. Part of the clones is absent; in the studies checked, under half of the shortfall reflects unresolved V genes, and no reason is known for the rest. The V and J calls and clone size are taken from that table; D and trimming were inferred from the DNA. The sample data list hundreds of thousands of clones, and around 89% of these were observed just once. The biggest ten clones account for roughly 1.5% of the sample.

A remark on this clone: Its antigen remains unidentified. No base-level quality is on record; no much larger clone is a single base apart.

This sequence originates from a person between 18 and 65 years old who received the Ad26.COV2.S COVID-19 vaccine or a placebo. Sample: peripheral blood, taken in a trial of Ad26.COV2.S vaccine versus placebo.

CDR3 reads: CSARDPSGAFF. The nucleotide sequence is TGCAGTGCTAGAGATCCTTCGGGAGCTTTCTTT. This receptor chain uses TRBV20-1 and TRBJ1-1; no confident D gene assignment can be made. The CDR3 runs 11 amino acids, cysteine and phenylalanine included. Of the read, only the CDR3 DNA is kept; its 33 bases are in frame from base 1. The germline ends are 9 bases apart after V is trimmed by 0 bases and J by 10 bases. Looking up the germline V gene (reference sequence) yields CDR1 DFQATT and CDR2 SNEGSKA.